The 10 T cell receptor beta chains reported below all come from one sample, sequenced in a study of PD-1 blockade in mismatch repair-deficient tumors. The repertoire was sequenced with immunoSEQ multiplex PCR; TCRdb's copy has only in-frame clones and lacks some. The data contain about 68,000 clones, around four fifths of them seen just once; the ten biggest clones take up 4.5% to 6.5%. The material sequenced was peripheral blood, taken 2 weeks after starting pembrolizumab. All receptors derive from an adult with mismatch repair-deficient cancer.

This clone was detected only once. Other DNA sequences in the same sample also yield this CDR3. The V and J genes are TRBV7-9 and TRBJ1-4; 7 positions agree with TRBD1. The CDR3 is made up of 15 amino acids. Germline assignment: CDR1 SEHNR and CDR2 FQNEAQ (reference sequence). Trimming at V came to 1 base and at J to 3 bases, leaving 2 bases not matched to a gene. CDR3 residues: CASSLGQGPNEKLFF. The CDR3 DNA is TGTGCCAGCAGCTTAGGACAGGGCCCTAATGAAAAACTGTTTTTT.

The V gene is TRBV27, the J gene TRBJ1-2, with 8 bases identical to TRBD1. This CDR3 contains 14 residues. The junction had 7 bases not matched to a gene; V was cut back by 5 bases and J by 5 bases. The V gene's germline CDR1 is MNHEY and CDR2 SMNVEV (reference sequence). CDR3 residues: CASSQTGALYGYTF. CDR3 sequence (DNA): TGTGCCAGCAGTCAGACAGGGGCCTTGTATGGCTACACCTTC.

V and J are TRBV5-1 and TRBJ2-5, with TRBD2 matching over 8 bases. The germline V gene encodes CDR1 SGHRS and CDR2 YFSETQ. CDR3 length equals 13 residues. Unmatched junction bases numbered 6, after V lost 6 bases and J lost 5 bases. CDR3 in DNA: TGCGCCAGCACCCGGGGGGGGTCGGAGACCCAGTACTTC. Translation gives CASTRGGSETQYF.

The genes are TRBV5-4 and TRBJ2-2, with 7 bases lining up with TRBD2. With 4 bases clipped from V and 1 base from J, the junction kept 1 base outside the gene matches. The CDR3 loop spans 14 amino acids. CDR1 SGHNT and CDR2 YYREEE come from the germline V gene (reference sequence). The chain's CDR3 is CASSERGNTGELFF. The CDR3 DNA is TGTGCCAGCAGCGAGCGGGGGAACACCGGGGAGCTGTTTTTT.

The V call is TRBV10-3, the J call TRBJ2-3; 13 bases line up with TRBD2. From germline, CDR1 is ENHRY and CDR2 SYGVKD. V was clipped by 6 bases and J by 3 bases; unmatched bases: 3. This CDR3 region has 15 residues. CDR3 in amino acids: CAIRQGLAGTDTQYF. In DNA, the CDR3 is TGTGCCATCAGACAGGGACTAGCGGGAACAGATACGCAGTATTTT.

This chain connects TRBV7-8 to TRBJ2-1; no firm D call. CDR3 length equals 14 residues. The ends were cut back, 0 bases at V and 4 bases at J, with 7 bases in the middle. CDR1 and CDR2 from the germline V gene are SGHVS and FQNEAQ. For the CDR3, the DNA is TGTGCCAGCAGCTTAGCGAACTTATACAATGAGCAGTTCTTC. Translated, it gives CASSLANLYNEQFF.

The chain has TRBV5-4 and TRBJ2-5; D is unclear. CDR1 SGHNT and CDR2 YYREEE come from the germline V gene (reference sequence). CDR3 length equals 15 residues. V was shortened by 4 bases and J by 3 bases, with 16 bases between the two germline ends. This chain's CDR3 is CASSQPSSRKETQYF. DNA for the CDR3: TGTGCCAGCAGCCAACCTAGTAGCAGAAAAGAGACCCAGTACTTC.

This clone was counted between two and nine times. The chain joins TRBV5-4 to TRBJ2-2; 9 nucleotides line up with TRBD1. The V gene's germline CDR1 is SGHNT and CDR2 YYREEE (reference sequence). Unmatched junction bases numbered 3, after V lost 0 bases and J lost 3 bases. The CDR3 totals 16 residues. The CDR3 nucleotides are TGTGCCAGCAGCTTGGGTCGGACAGGGGACACCGGGGAGCTGTTTTTT. This codes for CASSLGRTGDTGELFF.

This clone turned up a few times. This chain's CDR3 is CASSGEREWYEQYF. The CDR3 nucleotides are TGTGCCAGCAGTGGTGAGCGGGAGTGGTACGAGCAGTACTTC. The V gene is TRBV28, the J gene TRBJ2-7; 8 nucleotides align to TRBD2. The trim removed 5 bases at V and 4 bases at J, leaving 7 bases unmatched. CDR3 length equals 14 residues. CDR1 is MDHEN, CDR2 SYDVKM, per germline.

This chain links TRBV30 with TRBJ2-7; 8 positions match TRBD2. Germline V CDR1 and CDR2: GTSNPN, SVGIG (reference sequence). The CDR3 covers 14 residues. Trimming removed 1 base from V and 3 bases from J; junction bases left unmatched: 5. The CDR3 nucleotides read TGTGCCTGGAGTGAGGGCGGGAGGAACTACGAGCAGTACTTC. It codes for CAWSEGGRNYEQYF. Variable domain in full (rest from reference TRBV30 and TRBJ2-7): SQTIHQWPATLVQPVGSPLSLECTVEGTSNPNLYWYRQAAGRGLQLLFYSVGIGQISSEVPQNLSASRPQDRQFILSSKKLLLSDSGFYLCAWSEGGRNYEQYFGPGTRLTVT.